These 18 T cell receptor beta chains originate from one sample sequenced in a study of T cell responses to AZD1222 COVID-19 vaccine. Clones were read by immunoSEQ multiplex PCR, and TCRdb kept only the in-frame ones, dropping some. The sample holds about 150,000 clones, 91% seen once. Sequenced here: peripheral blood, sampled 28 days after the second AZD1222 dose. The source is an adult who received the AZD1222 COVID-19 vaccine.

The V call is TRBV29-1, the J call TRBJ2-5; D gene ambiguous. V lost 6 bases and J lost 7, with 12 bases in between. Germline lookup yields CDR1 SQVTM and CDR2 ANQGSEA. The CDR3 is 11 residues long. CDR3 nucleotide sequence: TGCAGCGTCGACGAAAAAGGGACCCAGTACTTC. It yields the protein CSVDEKGTQYF.

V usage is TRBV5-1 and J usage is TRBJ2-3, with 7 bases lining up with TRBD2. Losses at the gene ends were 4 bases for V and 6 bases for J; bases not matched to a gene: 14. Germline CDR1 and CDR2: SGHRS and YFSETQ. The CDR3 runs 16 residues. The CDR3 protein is CASSPDRVAGLDTQYF. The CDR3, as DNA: TGCGCCAGCAGCCCAGACCGGGTAGCGGGCCTCGATACGCAGTATTTT.

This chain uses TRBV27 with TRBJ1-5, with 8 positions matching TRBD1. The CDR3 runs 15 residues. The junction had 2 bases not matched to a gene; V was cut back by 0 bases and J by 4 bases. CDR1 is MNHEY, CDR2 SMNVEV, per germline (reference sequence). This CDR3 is CASSLSGQGNQPQHF. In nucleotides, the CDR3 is TGTGCCAGCAGTTTATCAGGACAGGGAAATCAGCCCCAGCATTTT.

CDR3 residues: CASSLVPRNTIYF. The CDR3 bases are TGTGCCAGCAGCTTGGTTCCTCGAAACACCATATATTTT. V and J are TRBV5-4 and TRBJ1-3; the D is unclear. With 0 bases removed from V and 5 bases from J, the gap between germline ends came to 6 bases. CDR1 SGHNT and CDR2 YYREEE come from the germline V gene (reference sequence). The CDR3 sequence is 13 residues long.

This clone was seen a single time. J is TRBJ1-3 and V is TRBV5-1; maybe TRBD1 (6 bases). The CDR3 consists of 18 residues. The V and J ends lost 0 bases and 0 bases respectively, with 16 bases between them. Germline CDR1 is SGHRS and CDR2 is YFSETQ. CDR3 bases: TGCGCCAGCAGCTTGGGGTCCGGTGACAGGCCCTCTGGAAACACCATATATTTT. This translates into CASSLGSGDRPSGNTIYF.

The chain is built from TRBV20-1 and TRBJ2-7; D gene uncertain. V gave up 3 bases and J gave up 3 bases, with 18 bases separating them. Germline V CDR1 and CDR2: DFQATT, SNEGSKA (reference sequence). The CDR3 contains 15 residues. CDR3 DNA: TGCAGTGCTAGTTACAGCCGCTCCCCTCTCTACGAGCAGTACTTC. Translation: CSASYSRSPLYEQYF.

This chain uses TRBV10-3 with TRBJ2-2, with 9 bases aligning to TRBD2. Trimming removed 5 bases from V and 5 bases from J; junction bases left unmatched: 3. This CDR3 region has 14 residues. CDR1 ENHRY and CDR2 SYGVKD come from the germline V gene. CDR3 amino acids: CAISIAGETGELFF. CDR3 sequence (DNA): TGTGCCATCAGTATAGCGGGAGAAACCGGGGAGCTGTTTTTT.

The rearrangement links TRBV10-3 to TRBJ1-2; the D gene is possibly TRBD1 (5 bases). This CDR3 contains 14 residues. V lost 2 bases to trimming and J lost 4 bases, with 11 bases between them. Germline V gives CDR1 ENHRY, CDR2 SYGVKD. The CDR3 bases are TGTGCCATCAGTGAGGAGGGGACCCTCTATGGCTACACCTTC. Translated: CAISEEGTLYGYTF.

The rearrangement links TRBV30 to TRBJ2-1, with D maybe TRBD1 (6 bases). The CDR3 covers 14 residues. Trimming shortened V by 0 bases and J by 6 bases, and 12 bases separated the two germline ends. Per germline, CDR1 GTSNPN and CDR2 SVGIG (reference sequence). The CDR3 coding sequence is TGTGCCTGGAGTGTGGGGGCAGATGGCAATGAGCAGTTCTTC. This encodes CAWSVGADGNEQFF.

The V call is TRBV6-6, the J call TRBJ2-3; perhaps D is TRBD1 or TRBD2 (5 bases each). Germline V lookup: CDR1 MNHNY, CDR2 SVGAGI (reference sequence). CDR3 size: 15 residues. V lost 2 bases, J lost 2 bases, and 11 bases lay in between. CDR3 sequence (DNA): TGTGCCAGCAGTTACCTCTCGGGACCCACAGATACGCAGTATTTT. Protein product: CASSYLSGPTDTQYF.

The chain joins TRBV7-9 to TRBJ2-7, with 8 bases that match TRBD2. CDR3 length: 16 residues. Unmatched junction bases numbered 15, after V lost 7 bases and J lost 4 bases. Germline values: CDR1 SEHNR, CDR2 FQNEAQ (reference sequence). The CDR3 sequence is CASTLVGGGSQYEQYF. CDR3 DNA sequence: TGTGCCAGCACCCTCGTCGGGGGGGGCAGTCAATACGAGCAGTACTTC.

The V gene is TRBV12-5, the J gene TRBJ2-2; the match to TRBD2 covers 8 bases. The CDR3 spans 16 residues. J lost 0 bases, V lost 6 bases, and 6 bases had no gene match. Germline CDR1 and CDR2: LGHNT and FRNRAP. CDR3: CASGNRGGTNTGELFF. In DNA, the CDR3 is TGTGCTAGTGGCAACCGGGGGGGAACGAACACCGGGGAGCTGTTTTTT.

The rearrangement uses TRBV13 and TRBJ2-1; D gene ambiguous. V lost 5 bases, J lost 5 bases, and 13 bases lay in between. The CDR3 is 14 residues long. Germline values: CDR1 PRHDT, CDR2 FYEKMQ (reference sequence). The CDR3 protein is CASSQDSSNNEQFF. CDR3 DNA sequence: TGTGCCAGCAGCCAAGATAGTTCGAACAATGAGCAGTTCTTC.

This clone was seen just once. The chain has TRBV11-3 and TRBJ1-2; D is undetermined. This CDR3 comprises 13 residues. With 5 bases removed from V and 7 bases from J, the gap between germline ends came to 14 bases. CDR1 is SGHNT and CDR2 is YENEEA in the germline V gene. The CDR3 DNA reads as TGTGCCAGCAGCCTAGGAGGGAAGGTTGGCTACACCTTC. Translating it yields CASSLGGKVGYTF.

CDR3 in amino acids: CASWNTGELFF. The CDR3 DNA reads as TGTGCCAGCTGGAACACCGGGGAGCTGTTTTTT. The V gene is TRBV12-3 or TRBV12-4, the J gene TRBJ2-2; D uncertain. This CDR3 has 11 amino acids. Trimming removed 8 bases at V and 1 base at J, with 2 bases between.

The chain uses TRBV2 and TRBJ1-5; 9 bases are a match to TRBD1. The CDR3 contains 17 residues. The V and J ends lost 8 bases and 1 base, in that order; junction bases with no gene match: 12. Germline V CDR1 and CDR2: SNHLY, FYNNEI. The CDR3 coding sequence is TGTGCCAGCGGCGAGGACAGGGGAAGAGGAAGCAATCAGCCCCAGCATTTT. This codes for CASGEDRGRGSNQPQHF.

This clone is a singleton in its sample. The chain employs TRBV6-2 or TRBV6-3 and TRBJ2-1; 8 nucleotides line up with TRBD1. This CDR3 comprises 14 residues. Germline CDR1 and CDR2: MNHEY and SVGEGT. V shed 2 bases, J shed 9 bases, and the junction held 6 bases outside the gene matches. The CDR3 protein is CASSYRLTGAEQFF. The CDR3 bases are TGTGCCAGCAGTTACCGACTGACAGGGGCTGAGCAGTTCTTC.

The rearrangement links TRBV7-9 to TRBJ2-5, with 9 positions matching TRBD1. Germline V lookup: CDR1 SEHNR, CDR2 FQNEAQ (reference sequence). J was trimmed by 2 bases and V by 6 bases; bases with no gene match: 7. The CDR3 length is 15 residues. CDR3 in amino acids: CASSLRQGVQETQYF. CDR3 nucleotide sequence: TGTGCCAGCAGTTTAAGACAGGGGGTTCAAGAGACCCAGTACTTC.